Included here is one T cell receptor (beta chain) sequence, with context. In its sample, this clonotype was seen a few times. What antigen it recognizes has not been identified. Per-base qualities were not stored, and no clone one base away is much larger. Preparation of the library involved 5' RACE. Sequencing used an Illumina HiSeq 2500. The second PCR ran for roughly 6 to 11 cycles and used a J-beta primer mix along with a sample-barcoded 5' primer. A template-switch 5' adaptor carrying 12 random nucleotides introduced a unique molecular identifier onto each TCR beta cDNA molecule. Each sample yielded at least 2.5 million CDR3-containing paired-end reads. All of the RNA was converted into first-strand cDNA using the Mint cDNA synthesis kit, with a TRBC-specific oligonucleotide serving as the primer. Following uracil-DNA glycosylase treatment, a first 18-cycle PCR with universal primers M1SS and BC2_uni_R was performed on all cDNA. Per the authors' processing: For normalization, 1 million high-quality reads were randomly selected from each sample, with every read carrying a distinct molecular identifier. Instead of being binned into consensus sequences, reads that shared molecular identifiers were thrown out. CDR3 identification, clonotype clustering and error correction used MiTCR with a Q25 quality threshold and the strictest error-elimination algorithm. Lower-bound total TCR beta diversity was estimated with a nonparametric unseen species model using Euler transformation. TCRdb handled the public reads itself, with Q25 trimming in fastp and clone calling in MiXCR, and kept productive beta chains. Duplicate CDR3 protein sequences are folded into a single record with the most common DNA and genes. Clone size and V and J calls follow TCRdb, not the original study. The sample has more than 550,000 distinct CDR3 sequences on record, around a fifth of them singletons. About 22% of the sample lies in the top ten.

The record originates from a study of blood T cells in healthy people across ages (dated by TCRdb to the mid-2010s). Looking at the study overall: Template switching captured roughly one uniquely barcoded TCR beta cDNA molecule per two T cells in model experiments. For two donors (one aged 18 to 29 and one aged 80 or older), the study analyzed two additional independent replicas of 1 million unique cDNA reads from the same blood draw. To avoid experimental bias, donors of different ages were distributed randomly across sequencing lanes. Using deep sequencing normalized with unique cDNA molecular identifiers, the study measured how TCR beta repertoire diversity changes with age. Four age groups were formed from the donors: young (average about 16 years), middle-aged (around 37), aged (roughly 56) and long-lived (approximately 78). What the study reported, not specific to this receptor: The percentage of naive T cells measured by flow cytometry correlated strongly with observed TCR beta diversity. As age increased, observed TCR beta diversity per million T cells dropped in a roughly linear way, and a significant reduction was already evident by age 40. Total diversity estimates from one million sequenced T cells were considered lower bounds and underestimates. The CMV infection status of donors was not known, potentially confounding age-related changes in expanded clonotypes. Since profiling was done on bulk unsorted PBMCs, naive and antigen-experienced compartments could not be conclusively compared. Compared with the aged group, the long-lived group had more naive CD4+ T cells, fewer expanded clones and increased TCR diversity, a pattern suggesting age selection.

Taken from cysteine to phenylalanine, the CDR3 has 14 residues. Kept here is only the CDR3 DNA, which spans 42 bases and is read in frame from base 1. CDR1 is given as SGHAT and CDR2 as FQNNGV, both from the germline V gene. The donors were roughly 40 Caucasian individuals from Russia, aged roughly 6 to 100 years, who were systemically healthy. Ten milliliters of peripheral blood were collected from each donor into EDTA-treated Vacutainer tubes. Ficoll-Paque density-gradient centrifugation was used to isolate PBMCs, with at least 7 million per sample. Trizol reagent was used to extract total RNA from PBMCs, with at least 6 micrograms per sample. For every donor, flow cytometry on a PBMC aliquot measured the percentage of naive CD45RAhigh/CD27high T cells.

Sequencing was done on a sample of blood. The source of this sequence is a man between 65 and 79 years old in good health. The chain couples TRBV11-2 to TRBJ2-5; 5 matching bases give a weak D call of TRBD1. The DNA end is more similar to TRBJ2-1, so the J call may be wrong. The encoded CDR3 is CASSLERGANEQFF. The DNA is TGTGCCAGCAGCTTAGAAAGGGGCGCCAATGAGCAGTTCTTC.